A selection of T cell receptor beta chains follows, all from one sample in a study of PD-L1 blockade in urothelial cancer. Assay used: immunoSEQ multiplex PCR; TCRdb lists only in-frame clones, some missing. The table has about 87,000 clones, around 83% seen once; the top ten hold over 2%. The sequences come from PBMCs, collected around atezolizumab (anti-PD-L1) treatment. The source of these receptors is a man in his sixties with urothelial cancer. CDR3s include the opening cysteine and the closing phenylalanine or tryptophan. A D gene is named only where the DNA matches it firmly. Clone size is not always given. Where it is, it says once, few, many or a class for expanded clones.

TGTGCCAGCTCAGGAGACAGCCTCAATCAGCCCCAGCATTTT | CASSGDSLNQPQHF | TRBJ1-5 | few | - | TRBV18
TGCGCCAGCAGCCAAGCCTTCGGCAGGGGATTTGAGCAGTTCTTC | CASSQAFGRGFEQFF | TRBJ2-1 | - | - | TRBV4-1
TGTGCCAGCAGCTTGGGCCGACTAGCGCATTACAATGAGCAGTTCTTC | CASSLGRLAHYNEQFF | TRBJ2-1 | - | TRBD2 | TRBV11-2
TGCGCCAGCAGCCCCCTCCCTTTAGTCGCAGATACGCAGTATTTT | CASSPLPLVADTQYF | TRBJ2-3 | - | - | TRBV4-1
TGTGCCAGTAGTCAGGCCCGGAGGACTGGAAACACCATATATTTT | CASSQARRTGNTIYF | TRBJ1-3 | - | - | TRBV19
TGTGCCAGCAGCCCCGCTCGGATTGCGGGAGAGCGTGAGCAGTTCTTC | CASSPARIAGEREQFF | TRBJ2-1 | - | TRBD2 | TRBV11-2
TGTGCCAGTAGTATAGTTCCTGATGAGCAGTTCTTC | CASSIVPDEQFF | TRBJ2-1 | - | - | TRBV19
TGTGCCAGCAGGGATCCCGGGGACACTGAAGCTTTCTTT | CASRDPGDTEAFF | TRBJ1-1 | - | - | TRBV6-1
TGTGCCAGCAGCTTAGGGGTCCGGGAGGGCGGGGAGCAGTACTTC | CASSLGVREGGEQYF | TRBJ2-7 | - | TRBD2 | TRBV7-9
TGTGCCAGCAGCTTGGGTTTACAGGGGCGTAACGAGCAGTACTTC | CASSLGLQGRNEQYF | TRBJ2-7 | few | TRBD1 | TRBV5-4
TGCACCAGCAGCCACAGCGGGAGGGAACTCCAAGAGACCCAGTACTTC | CTSSHSGRELQETQYF | TRBJ2-5 | - | - | TRBV1
TGTGCCAGCTCGATTGACAGGGGGAACACTGAAGCTTTCTTT | CASSIDRGNTEAFF | TRBJ1-1 | - | TRBD1 | TRBV18
TGTGCCAGCAGGGTAGGGGACAGGGGGTCACCCCTCCACTTT | CASRVGDRGSPLHF | TRBJ1-6 | once | TRBD1 | TRBV6-1
TGTGCCAGTACCAGGGGCTTGCGGGAAAAACTGTTTTTT | CASTRGLREKLFF | TRBJ1-4 | - | - | TRBV19
TGTGCCAGCAGCCAAGGGTTGGTAAGCGGTGAGAACACCGGGGAGCTGTTTTTT | CASSQGLVSGENTGELFF | TRBJ2-2 | - | - | TRBV4-2
TGCGCCAGCAGCTTGGAAGGGGCCAGGGGAGATACGCAGTATTTT | CASSLEGARGDTQYF | TRBJ2-3 | - | - | TRBV5-1
TGTGCCAGCAGCGTAGATGGACTTAACAATCAGCCCCAGCATTTT | CASSVDGLNNQPQHF | TRBJ1-5 | many | - | TRBV9
TGTGCCAGCAGCCCTTCGGGGGGGAACACCGGGGAGCTGTTTTTT | CASSPSGGNTGELFF | TRBJ2-2 | - | TRBD2 | TRBV7-2
TGCGCCAGCAGCCTCCGGGACCGATGGACTAGCGGCGACAATGAGCAGTTCTTC | CASSLRDRWTSGDNEQFF | TRBJ2-1 | - | TRBD2 | TRBV5-1
TGTGCCACCAACCAGGGGGGTACGGAGACCCAGTACTTC | CATNQGGTETQYF | TRBJ2-5 | - | - | TRBV9
TGTGCCAGCAGCTTGACAGGGGGAGGAAGAACAGATACGCAGTATTTT | CASSLTGGGRTDTQYF | TRBJ2-3 | - | TRBD1 | TRBV5-4
TGCGCCAGCAGTTCCGGGGCAGGGGCCTACGAGCAGTACTTC | CASSSGAGAYEQYF | TRBJ2-7 | - | - | TRBV10-1
TGCGCCAGCAGCCAAGATTTGGGAGGGGAAGCGACTACCTACGAGCAGTACTTC | CASSQDLGGEATTYEQYF | TRBJ2-7 | - | TRBD2 | TRBV4-1
TGCAGCGCAACCGGGACTAGTGCTAGCACAGATACGCAGTATTTT | CSATGTSASTDTQYF | TRBJ2-3 | - | TRBD2 | TRBV29-1
TGTGCCAGCAGTGTACTAGCGGGAGTGTGGTACTTC | CASSVLAGVWYF | TRBJ2-7 | - | TRBD2 | TRBV28
TGTGCCAGTAGTATAGCAGCGGGAACCCGACTCGGAGGAGAAAAACTGTTTTTT | CASSIAAGTRLGGEKLFF | TRBJ1-4 | - | - | TRBV19
TGTGCCAGCAGTTCCCTCTCCGCAGGGGTCTATGGCTACACCTTC | CASSSLSAGVYGYTF | TRBJ1-2 | - | - | TRBV6-6
TGTGCCAGCAGCCGTCCACTACTAGCGGACGGGAACACCGGGGAGCTGTTTTTT | CASSRPLLADGNTGELFF | TRBJ2-2 | - | TRBD2 | TRBV5-6
TGTGCTAGTGGTTCCCCTCGTCCCAGCTCTGGGGCCAACGTCCTGACTTTC | CASGSPRPSSGANVLTF | TRBJ2-6 | - | - | TRBV12-5
TGTGCCAGCTCACCATTGGCAAACACCGGGGAGCTGTTTTTT | CASSPLANTGELFF | TRBJ2-2 | - | - | TRBV18
TGTGCCAGTAGTATTGAAGGTTTGGCCGGGAACGAGCAGTTCTTC | CASSIEGLAGNEQFF | TRBJ2-1 | - | - | TRBV19
TGTGCCAGCAACAGATACACTGACACCGGGGAGCTGTTTTTT | CASNRYTDTGELFF | TRBJ2-2 | - | - | TRBV6-1
TGTGCCAGCAGTTACTCGACAGGGGGTTTCTTTGAAGCTTTCTTT | CASSYSTGGFFEAFF | TRBJ1-1 | once | TRBD1 | TRBV6-5
TGTGCCAGCAGCTTAGGAGGAGGGATGAGCAATCAGCCCCAGCATTTT | CASSLGGGMSNQPQHF | TRBJ1-5 | - | - | TRBV7-8
TGTGCCAGCAGCCATTTAGACAGGAGACCCTTCTACGAGCAGTACTTC | CASSHLDRRPFYEQYF | TRBJ2-7 | once | - | TRBV14
TGTGCCAGCAGCTTCAGGGATGAAAAACTGTTTTTT | CASSFRDEKLFF | TRBJ1-4 | - | - | TRBV7-9
TGTGCCAGCAGCAACCGGGACATAGTGAACACTGAAGCTTTCTTT | CASSNRDIVNTEAFF | TRBJ1-1 | - | - | TRBV9
TGTGCCAGCGCGGGACGGAATGAAGAGACCCAGTACTTC | CASAGRNEETQYF | TRBJ2-5 | - | - | TRBV7-9
TGTGCTAGTGGTTTGGCACAGGGTTTTGAGGTAGACACTGAAGCTTTCTTT | CASGLAQGFEVDTEAFF | TRBJ1-1 | - | - | TRBV12-5
TGTGCCAGCAGCGGGCGGGCCTTGAATGAAAAACTGTTTTTT | CASSGRALNEKLFF | TRBJ1-4 | - | - | TRBV21-1
TGTGCCAGCAGCGCAAGACTAAGTAGCGGGAAGGGAGATACGCAGTATTTT | CASSARLSSGKGDTQYF | TRBJ2-3 | - | TRBD2 | TRBV9
TGTGCCAGCTCACCACCGGGACTAGCGGGAGGGCACGATACGCAGTATTTT | CASSPPGLAGGHDTQYF | TRBJ2-3 | - | TRBD2 | TRBV18